The T cell receptor (beta chain) under discussion was sequenced for a study of T-cell memory formation after mild COVID-19. This CDR3 spans 15 amino acids. TCR alpha and TCR beta cDNA libraries with sample barcodes and UMIs came from 5'RACE using constant-segment primers. TCRdb reprocessed the 5' RACE reads via MiXCR and lists one record per CDR3 protein. Of about 180,000 distinct CDR3 sequences in the sample, under 20% were seen once. Sequenced sample: PBMCs or a T cell subset sorted from them (not recorded which). This clonotype originated in a young man who had mild COVID-19 (a few samples of this study predate the infection). Cell type and time point are not known. The J gene is TRBJ1-3, the V gene TRBV21-1. TRBV21-1 is a documented pseudogene. CDR3 DNA: TGTGCCAGCCTTACCGAGTCTAGGGCCGGAAACACCATATATTTT. It translates to CASLTESRAGNTIYF.